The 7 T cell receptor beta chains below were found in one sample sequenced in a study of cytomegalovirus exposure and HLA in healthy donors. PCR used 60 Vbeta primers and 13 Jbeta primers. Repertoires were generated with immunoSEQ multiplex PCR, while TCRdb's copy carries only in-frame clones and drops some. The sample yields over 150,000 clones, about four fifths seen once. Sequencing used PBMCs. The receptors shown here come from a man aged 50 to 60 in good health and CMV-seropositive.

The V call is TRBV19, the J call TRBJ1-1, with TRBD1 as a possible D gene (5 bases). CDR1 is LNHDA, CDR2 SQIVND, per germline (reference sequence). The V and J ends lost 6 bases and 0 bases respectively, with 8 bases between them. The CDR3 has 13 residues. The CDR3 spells CASSSGMNTEAFF. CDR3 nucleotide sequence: TGTGCCAGTAGCTCAGGGATGAACACTGAAGCTTTCTTT.

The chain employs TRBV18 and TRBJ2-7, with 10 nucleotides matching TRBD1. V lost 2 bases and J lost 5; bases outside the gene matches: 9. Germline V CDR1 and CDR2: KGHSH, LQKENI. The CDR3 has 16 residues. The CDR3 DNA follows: TGTGCCAGCTCACCAACCGGGACAGGGGTCGCGAACGAGCAGTACTTC. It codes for CASSPTGTGVANEQYF.

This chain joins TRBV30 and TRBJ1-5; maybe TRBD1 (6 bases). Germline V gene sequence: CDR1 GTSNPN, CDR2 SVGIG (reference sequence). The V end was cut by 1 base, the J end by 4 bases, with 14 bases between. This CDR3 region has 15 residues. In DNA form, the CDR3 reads TGTGCCTGGAGTGCCTCCGGGACAAGAAATCAGCCCCAGCATTTT. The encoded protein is CAWSASGTRNQPQHF.

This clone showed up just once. The CDR3 region has the DNA TGTGCCAGCGTTCCTCGTGTGGCCTCGGGGAGCGAGCAGTACTTC. Its protein is CASVPRVASGSEQYF. The chain links TRBV6-5 to TRBJ2-7, with a possible D match to TRBD2 (5 bases). V lost 8 bases, J lost 6 bases, and 23 bases lay in between. CDR1 MNHEY and CDR2 SVGAGI come from the germline V gene. The CDR3 consists of 15 residues.

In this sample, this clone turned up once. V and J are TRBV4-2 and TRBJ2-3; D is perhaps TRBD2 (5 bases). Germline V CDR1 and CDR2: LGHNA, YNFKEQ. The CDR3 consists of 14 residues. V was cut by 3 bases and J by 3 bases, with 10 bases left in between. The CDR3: CASSQGDTTDTQYF. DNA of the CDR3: TGTGCCAGCAGCCAGGGAGATACTACAGATACGCAGTATTTT.

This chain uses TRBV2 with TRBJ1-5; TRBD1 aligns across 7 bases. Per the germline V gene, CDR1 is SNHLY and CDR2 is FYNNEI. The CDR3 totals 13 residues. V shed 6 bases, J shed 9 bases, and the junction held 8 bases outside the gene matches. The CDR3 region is CASRTGSRRPQHF. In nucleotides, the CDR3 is TGTGCCAGCAGGACAGGGTCCCGCAGGCCCCAGCATTTT.

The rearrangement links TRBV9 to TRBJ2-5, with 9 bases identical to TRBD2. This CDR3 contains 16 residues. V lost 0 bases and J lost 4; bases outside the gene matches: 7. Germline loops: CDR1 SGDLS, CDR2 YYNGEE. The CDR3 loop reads CASSVGAGGPGETQYF. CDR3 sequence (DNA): TGTGCCAGCAGCGTAGGGGCGGGAGGGCCGGGAGAGACCCAGTACTTC. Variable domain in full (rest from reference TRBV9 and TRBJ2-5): DSGVTQTPKHLITATGQRVTLRCSPRSGDLSVYWYQQSLDQGLQFLIQYYNGEERAKGNILERFSAQQFPDLHSELNLSSLELGDSALYFCASSVGAGGPGETQYFGPGTRLLVL.